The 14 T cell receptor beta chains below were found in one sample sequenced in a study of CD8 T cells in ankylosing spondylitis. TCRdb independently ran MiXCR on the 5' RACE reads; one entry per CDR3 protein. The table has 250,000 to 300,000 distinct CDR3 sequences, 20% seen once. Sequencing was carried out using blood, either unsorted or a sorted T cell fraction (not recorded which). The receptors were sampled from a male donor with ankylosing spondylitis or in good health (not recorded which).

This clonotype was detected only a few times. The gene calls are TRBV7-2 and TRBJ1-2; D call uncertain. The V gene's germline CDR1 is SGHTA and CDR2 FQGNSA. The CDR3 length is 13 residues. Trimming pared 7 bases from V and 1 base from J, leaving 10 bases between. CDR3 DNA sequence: TGTGCCAGCAACCCCGGGGTTAACTATGGCTACACCTTC. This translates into CASNPGVNYGYTF.

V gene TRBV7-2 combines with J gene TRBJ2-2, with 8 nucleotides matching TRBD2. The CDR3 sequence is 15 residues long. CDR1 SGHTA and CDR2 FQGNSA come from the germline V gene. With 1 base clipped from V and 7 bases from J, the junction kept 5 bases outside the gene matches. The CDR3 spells CASSLESGSFGELFF. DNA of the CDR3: TGTGCCAGCAGCTTAGAGAGCGGGAGTTTCGGGGAGCTGTTTTTT.

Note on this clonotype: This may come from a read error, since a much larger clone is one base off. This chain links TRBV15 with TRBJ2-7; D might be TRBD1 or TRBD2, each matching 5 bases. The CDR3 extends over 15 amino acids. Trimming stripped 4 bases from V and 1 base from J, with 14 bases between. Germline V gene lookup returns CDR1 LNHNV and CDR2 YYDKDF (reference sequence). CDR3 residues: CATSNQRGGSYEQYV. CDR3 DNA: TGTGCCACCAGCAACCAGAGGGGCGGTTCCTACGAGCAGTACGTC.

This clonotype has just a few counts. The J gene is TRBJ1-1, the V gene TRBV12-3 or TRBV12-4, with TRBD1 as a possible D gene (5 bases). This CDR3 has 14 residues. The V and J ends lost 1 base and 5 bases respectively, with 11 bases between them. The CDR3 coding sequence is TGTGCCAGCAGTTTAGGGCCTGGGGGGACTGAAGCTTTCTTT. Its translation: CASSLGPGGTEAFF.

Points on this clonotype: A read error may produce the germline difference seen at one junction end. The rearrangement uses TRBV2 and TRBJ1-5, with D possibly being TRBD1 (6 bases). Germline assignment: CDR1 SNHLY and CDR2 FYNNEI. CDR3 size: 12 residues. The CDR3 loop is CTSSATSGEMHF. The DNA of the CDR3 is TGTACCAGCAGTGCCACGTCAGGGGAAATGCATTTT.

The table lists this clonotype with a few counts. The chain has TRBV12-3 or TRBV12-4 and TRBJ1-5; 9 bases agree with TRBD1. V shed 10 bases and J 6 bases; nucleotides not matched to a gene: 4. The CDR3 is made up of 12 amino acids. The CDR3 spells CATGQGTQPQHF. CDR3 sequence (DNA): TGTGCCACGGGACAGGGTACTCAGCCCCAGCATTTT.

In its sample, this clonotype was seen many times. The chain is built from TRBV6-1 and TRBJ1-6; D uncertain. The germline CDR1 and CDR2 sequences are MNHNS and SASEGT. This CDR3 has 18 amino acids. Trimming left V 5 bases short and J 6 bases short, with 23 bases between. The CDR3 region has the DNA TGTGCCAGCAGTCCCCGGGAGACTCCTACCAATTTTAATTCACCCCTCCACTTT. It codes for CASSPRETPTNFNSPLHF.

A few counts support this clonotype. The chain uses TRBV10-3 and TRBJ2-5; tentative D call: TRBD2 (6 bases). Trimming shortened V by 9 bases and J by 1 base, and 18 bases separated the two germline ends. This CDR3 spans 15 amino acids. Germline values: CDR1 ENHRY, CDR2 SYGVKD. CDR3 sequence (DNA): TGTGCCATTTCCCCCTCGGGCGGGGCCCAAGAGACCCAGTACTTC. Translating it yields CAISPSGGAQETQYF.

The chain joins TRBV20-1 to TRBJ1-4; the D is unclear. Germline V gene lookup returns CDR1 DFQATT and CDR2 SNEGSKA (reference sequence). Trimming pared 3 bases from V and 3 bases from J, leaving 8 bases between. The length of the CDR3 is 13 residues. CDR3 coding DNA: TGCAGTGCTAGTTTCGGATCTAATGAAAAACTGTTTTTT. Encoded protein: CSASFGSNEKLFF.

The CDR3 here is CASSTRTAGYTDTQYF. CDR3 DNA: TGTGCCAGCTCGACGAGAACGGCGGGTTACACAGATACGCAGTATTTT. The chain joins TRBV18 to TRBJ2-3; the D gene is possibly TRBD2 (5 bases). Trimming shortened V by 6 bases and J by 2 bases, and 18 bases separated the two germline ends. CDR3 length: 16 residues. The germline V gene encodes CDR1 KGHSH and CDR2 LQKENI.

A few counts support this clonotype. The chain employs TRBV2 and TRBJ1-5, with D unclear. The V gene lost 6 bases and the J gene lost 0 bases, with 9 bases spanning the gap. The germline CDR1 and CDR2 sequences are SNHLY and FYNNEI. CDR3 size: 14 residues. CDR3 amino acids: CASRGEPSNQPQHF. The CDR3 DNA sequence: TGTGCCAGCAGGGGAGAACCTAGCAATCAGCCCCAGCATTTT.

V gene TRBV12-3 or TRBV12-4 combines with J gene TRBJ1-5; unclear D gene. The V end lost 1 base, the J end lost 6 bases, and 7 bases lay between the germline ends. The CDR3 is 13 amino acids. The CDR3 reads CASSLVQSQPQHF. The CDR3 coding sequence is TGTGCCAGCAGTTTAGTTCAGAGTCAGCCCCAGCATTTT.

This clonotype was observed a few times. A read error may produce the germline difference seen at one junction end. In nucleotides, the CDR3 is TGCAGCGGTGAACGTACCTCCTACAATGAGCAGTTCTTC. Translating it yields CSGERTSYNEQFF. V usage is TRBV29-1 and J usage is TRBJ2-1; D gene uncertain. Germline CDR1 is SQVTM and CDR2 is ANQGSEA. This CDR3 spans 13 amino acids.

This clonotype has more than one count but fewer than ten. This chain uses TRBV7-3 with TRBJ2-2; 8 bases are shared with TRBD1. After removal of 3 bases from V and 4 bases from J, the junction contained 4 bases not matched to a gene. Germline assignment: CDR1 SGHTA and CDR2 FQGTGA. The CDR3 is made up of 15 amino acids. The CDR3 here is CASSFGQGPTGELFF. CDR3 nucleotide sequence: TGTGCCAGCAGCTTCGGACAGGGCCCCACCGGGGAGCTGTTTTTT. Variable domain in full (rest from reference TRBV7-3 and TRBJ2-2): GAGVSQTPSNKVTEKGKYVELRCDPISGHTALYWYRQSLGQGPEFLIYFQGTGAADDSGLPNDRFFAVRPEGSVSTLKIQRTERGDSAVYLCASSFGQGPTGELFFGEGSRLTVL.